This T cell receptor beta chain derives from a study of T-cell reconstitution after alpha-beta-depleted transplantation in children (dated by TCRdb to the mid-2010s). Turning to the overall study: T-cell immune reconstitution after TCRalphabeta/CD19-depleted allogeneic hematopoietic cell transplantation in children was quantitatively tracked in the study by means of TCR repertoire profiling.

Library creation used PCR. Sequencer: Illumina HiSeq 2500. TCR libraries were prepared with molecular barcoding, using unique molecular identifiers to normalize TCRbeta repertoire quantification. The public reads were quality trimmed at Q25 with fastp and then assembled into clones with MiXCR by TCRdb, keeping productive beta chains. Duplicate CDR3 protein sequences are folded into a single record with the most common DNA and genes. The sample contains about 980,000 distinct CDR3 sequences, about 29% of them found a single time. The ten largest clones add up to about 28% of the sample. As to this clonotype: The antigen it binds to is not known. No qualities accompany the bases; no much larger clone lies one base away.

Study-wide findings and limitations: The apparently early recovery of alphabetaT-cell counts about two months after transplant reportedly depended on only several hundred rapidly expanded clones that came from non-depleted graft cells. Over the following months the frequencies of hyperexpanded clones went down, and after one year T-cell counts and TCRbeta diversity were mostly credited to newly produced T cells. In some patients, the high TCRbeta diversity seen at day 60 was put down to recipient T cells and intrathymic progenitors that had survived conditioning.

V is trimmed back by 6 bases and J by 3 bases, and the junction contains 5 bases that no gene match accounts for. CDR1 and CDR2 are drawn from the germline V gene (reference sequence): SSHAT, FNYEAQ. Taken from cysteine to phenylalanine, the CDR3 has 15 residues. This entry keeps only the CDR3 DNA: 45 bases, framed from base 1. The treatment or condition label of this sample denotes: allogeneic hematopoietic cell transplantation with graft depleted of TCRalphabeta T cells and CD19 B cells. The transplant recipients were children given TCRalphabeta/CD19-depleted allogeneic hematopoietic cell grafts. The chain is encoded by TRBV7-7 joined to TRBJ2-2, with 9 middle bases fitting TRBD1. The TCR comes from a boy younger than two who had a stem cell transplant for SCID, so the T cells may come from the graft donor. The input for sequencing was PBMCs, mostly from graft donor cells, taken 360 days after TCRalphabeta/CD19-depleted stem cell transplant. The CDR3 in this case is CASSRGQGYTGELFF. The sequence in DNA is TGTGCCAGCAGTCGGGGACAGGGTTACACCGGGGAGCTGTTTTTT.